These 8 T cell receptor beta chains originate from one sample sequenced in a study of T cell responses to AZD1222 COVID-19 vaccine. Assay: immunoSEQ multiplex PCR; the TCRdb copy retains only in-frame clones and omits some. This sample carries 160,000 or so clones, about nine tenths of them seen once, and the ten largest clones take approximately 7%. Specimen: peripheral blood, collected after recovery from COVID-19. Source of these receptors: an adult who had recovered from COVID-19.

This sequence joins TRBV6-2 or TRBV6-3 and TRBJ1-5; 12 positions agree with TRBD1. Germline loops: CDR1 MNHEY, CDR2 SVGEGT. The junction had 8 bases not matched to a gene; V was cut back by 2 bases and J by 0 bases. The CDR3 totals 19 residues. CDR3 bases: TGTGCCAGCAGTTACAAGTTAGGGACAGGGGGCTATAGCAATCAGCCCCAGCATTTT. Its protein is CASSYKLGTGGYSNQPQHF.

On this clone itself: Other nucleotide sequences from this sample produce the same CDR3. This sequence joins TRBV18 and TRBJ2-5; D gene uncertain. V lost 3 bases and J lost 2, with 7 bases in between. CDR3 length: 13 residues. Germline V gene data show CDR1 as KGHSH and CDR2 as LQKENI. The CDR3 sequence: CASSPTSQETQYF. The CDR3 coding sequence is TGTGCCAGCTCACCGACATCTCAAGAGACCCAGTACTTC.

Concerning this clone: Other DNA sequences of this sample code for an identical CDR3. The chain links TRBV5-1 to TRBJ2-5; D gene unclear. V was pared by 1 base and J by 3 bases, with 1 base between. Per the germline V gene, CDR1 is SGHRS and CDR2 is YFSETQ. This CDR3 is built from 11 residues. The CDR3 DNA reads as TGCGCCAGCAGCTTGAAAGAGACCCAGTACTTC. Amino acid sequence: CASSLKETQYF.

This chain connects TRBV4-3 to TRBJ1-1; possibly TRBD1 for D (5 bases). The V and J ends lost 5 bases and 3 bases respectively, with 13 bases between them. Germline CDR1 and CDR2: LGHNA and YSLEER. There are 14 residues in the CDR3. As DNA, the CDR3 is TGCGCCAGCAGCTTACAGGCATGGGACACTGAAGCTTTCTTT. Translated, it gives CASSLQAWDTEAFF.

The chain joins TRBV2 to TRBJ2-7; the D gene is possibly TRBD2 (6 bases). The V end was cut by 10 bases, the J end by 2 bases, with 12 bases between. The germline CDR1 and CDR2 sequences are SNHLY and FYNNEI. This CDR3 has 12 residues. CDR3 bases: TGTGCCACCGCGGCGGGGCCCTACGAGCAGTACTTC. Translated, it gives CATAAGPYEQYF.

This chain connects TRBV28 to TRBJ2-7; D is uncertain. This CDR3 region has 11 residues. Germline CDR1 is MDHEN and CDR2 is SYDVKM. V lost 3 bases and J lost 2, with 2 bases in between. CDR3 coding DNA: TGTGCCAGCAGTTTGACCTACGAGCAGTACTTC. It translates to CASSLTYEQYF.

The V call is TRBV19, the J call TRBJ1-1; TRBD1 is a possible D gene (5 bases). The CDR3 covers 13 residues. V lost 7 bases and J 0 bases, leaving 9 bases between the germline ends. Looked up from germline, CDR1 is LNHDA and CDR2 is SQIVND (reference sequence). The CDR3 spells CASTQQVNTEAFF. Here the CDR3 DNA reads TGTGCCAGTACTCAACAGGTGAACACTGAAGCTTTCTTT.

The rearrangement uses TRBV28 and TRBJ1-2; D gene unclear. Germline V gene lookup returns CDR1 MDHEN and CDR2 SYDVKM. V was trimmed by 4 bases and J by 8 bases, leaving 14 bases between them. The CDR3 is made up of 13 amino acids. CDR3 in DNA: TGTGCCAGCAGTTCACCAGGAGCAGGCGGCTACACCTTC. Translating gives CASSSPGAGGYTF.